The T cell receptor (beta chain) under discussion was sequenced for a study of a mutant IDH1 vaccine in newly diagnosed glioma. As regards this clone: No antigen is known for it.

Germline CDR1 and CDR2: KGHSH and LQKENI. V trimming: 2 bases; J trimming: 2 bases; junction bases outside the gene matches: 8. This CDR3 comprises 16 residues. TCRdb's copy holds only in-frame clones and misses some; the assay was immunoSEQ multiplex PCR. The repertoire holds fewer than 75,000 clones, with about 81% as singletons. Time point reported: week 11, during vaccination. Each dose delivered 300 ug of mutant IDH1 20-mer peptide subcutaneously with imiquimod. Newly diagnosed WHO grade 3 or 4 IDH1-mutant, ATRX-lost astrocytomas were identified in the donors. The source of this sequence is a woman aged 45-65 years with glioma. The chain has TRBV18 and TRBJ2-5; 7 nucleotides match TRBD1. Sequencing was performed on PBMCs, taken from a glioma patient whose treatment included an IDH1 peptide vaccine. CDR3 in amino acids: CASSPSGQTVQETQYF. DNA for the CDR3: TGTGCCAGCTCACCATCGGGACAGACTGTTCAAGAGACCCAGTACTTC.